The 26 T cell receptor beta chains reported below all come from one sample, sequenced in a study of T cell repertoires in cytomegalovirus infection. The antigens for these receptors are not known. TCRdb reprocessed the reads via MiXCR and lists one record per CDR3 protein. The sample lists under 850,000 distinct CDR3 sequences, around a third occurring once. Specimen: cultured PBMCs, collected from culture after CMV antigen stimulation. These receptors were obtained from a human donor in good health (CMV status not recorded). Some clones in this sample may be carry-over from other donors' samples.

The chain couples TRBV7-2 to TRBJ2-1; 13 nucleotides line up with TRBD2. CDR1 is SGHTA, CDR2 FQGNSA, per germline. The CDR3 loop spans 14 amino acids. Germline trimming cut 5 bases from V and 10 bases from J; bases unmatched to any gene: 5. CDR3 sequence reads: CASSPGLAGEEQFF. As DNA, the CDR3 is TGTGCCAGCAGCCCCGGACTAGCGGGAGAAGAGCAGTTCTTC. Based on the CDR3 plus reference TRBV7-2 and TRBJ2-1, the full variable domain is GAGVSQSPSNKVTEKGKDVELRCDPISGHTALYWYRQSLGQGLEFLIYFQGNSAPDKSGLPSDRFSAERTGGSVSTLTIQRTQQEDSAVYLCASSPGLAGEEQFFGPGTRLTVL.

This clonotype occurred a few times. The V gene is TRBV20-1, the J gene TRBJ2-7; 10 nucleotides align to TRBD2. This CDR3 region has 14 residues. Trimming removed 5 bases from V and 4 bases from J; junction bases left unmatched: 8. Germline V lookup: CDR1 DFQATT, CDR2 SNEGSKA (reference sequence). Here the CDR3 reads CSASKGLAFYEQYF. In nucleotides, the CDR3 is TGCAGTGCTTCAAAGGGACTAGCGTTTTACGAGCAGTACTTC.

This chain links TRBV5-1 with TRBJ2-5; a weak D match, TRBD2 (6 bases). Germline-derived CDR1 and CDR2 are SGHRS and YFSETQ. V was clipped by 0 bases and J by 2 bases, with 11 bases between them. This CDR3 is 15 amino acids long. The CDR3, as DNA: TGCGCCAGCAGCTTGGCCCTAGCGAGACAAGAGACCCAGTACTTC. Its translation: CASSLALARQETQYF.

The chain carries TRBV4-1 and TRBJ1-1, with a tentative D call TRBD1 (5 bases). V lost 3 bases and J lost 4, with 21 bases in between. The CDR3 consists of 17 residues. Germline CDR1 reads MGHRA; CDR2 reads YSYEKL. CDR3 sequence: CASSHLLLPGVITEAFF. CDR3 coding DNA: TGCGCCAGCAGCCACCTCTTACTCCCGGGGGTGATCACTGAAGCTTTCTTT.

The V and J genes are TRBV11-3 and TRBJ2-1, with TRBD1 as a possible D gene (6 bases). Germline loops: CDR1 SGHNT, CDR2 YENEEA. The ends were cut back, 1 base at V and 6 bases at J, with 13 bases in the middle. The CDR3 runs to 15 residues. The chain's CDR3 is CASSLGDNSANEQFF. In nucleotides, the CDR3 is TGTGCCAGCAGCTTAGGGGACAACAGCGCCAATGAGCAGTTCTTC.

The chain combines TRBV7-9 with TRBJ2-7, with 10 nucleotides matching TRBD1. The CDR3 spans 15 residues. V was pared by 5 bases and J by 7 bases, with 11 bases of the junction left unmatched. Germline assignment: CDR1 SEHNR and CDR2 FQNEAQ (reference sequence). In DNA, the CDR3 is TGTGCCAGCAGCGCCTCCGGGACAGGGGTGAGAGAGCAGTACTTC. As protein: CASSASGTGVREQYF.

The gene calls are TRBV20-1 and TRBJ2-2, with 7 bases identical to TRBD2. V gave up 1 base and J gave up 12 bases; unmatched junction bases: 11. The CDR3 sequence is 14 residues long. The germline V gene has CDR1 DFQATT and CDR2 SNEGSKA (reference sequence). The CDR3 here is CSARVGGVRGKLFF. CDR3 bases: TGCAGTGCTAGAGTGGGGGGGGTCCGTGGGAAGCTGTTTTTT.

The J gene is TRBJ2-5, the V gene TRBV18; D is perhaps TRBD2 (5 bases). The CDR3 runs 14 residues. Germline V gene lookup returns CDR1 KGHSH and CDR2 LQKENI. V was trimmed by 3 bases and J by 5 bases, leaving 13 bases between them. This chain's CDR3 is CASSPWRKGETQYF. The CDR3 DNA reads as TGTGCCAGCTCACCTTGGAGGAAAGGGGAGACCCAGTACTTC.

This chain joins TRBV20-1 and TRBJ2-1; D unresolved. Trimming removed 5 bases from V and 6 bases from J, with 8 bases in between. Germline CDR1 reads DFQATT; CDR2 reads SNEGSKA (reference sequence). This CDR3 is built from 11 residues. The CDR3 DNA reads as TGCAGTGCTGGCACCCGCAATGAGCAGTTCTTC. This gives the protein CSAGTRNEQFF.

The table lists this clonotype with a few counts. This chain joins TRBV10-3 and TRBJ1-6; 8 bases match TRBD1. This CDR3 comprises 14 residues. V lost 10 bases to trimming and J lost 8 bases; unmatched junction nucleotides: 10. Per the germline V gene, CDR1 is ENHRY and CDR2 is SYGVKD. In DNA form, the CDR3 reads TGTGCCACCACGACAGGGGCCCCCGATTCACCCCTCCACTTT. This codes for CATTTGAPDSPLHF.

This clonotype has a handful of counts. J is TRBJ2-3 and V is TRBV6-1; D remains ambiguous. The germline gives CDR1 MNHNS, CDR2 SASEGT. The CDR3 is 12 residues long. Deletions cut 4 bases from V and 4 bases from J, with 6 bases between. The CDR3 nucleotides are TGTGCCAGCAGTGGCGATCCAGATACGCAGTATTTT. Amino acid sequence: CASSGDPDTQYF.

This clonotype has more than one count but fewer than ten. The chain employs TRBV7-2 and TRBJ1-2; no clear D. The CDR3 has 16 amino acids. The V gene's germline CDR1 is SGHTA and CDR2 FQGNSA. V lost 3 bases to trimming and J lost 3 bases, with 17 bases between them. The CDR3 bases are TGTGCCAGCAGCTTTAGTGCGGCAGGTTTTCACTATGGCTACACCTTC. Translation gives CASSFSAAGFHYGYTF.

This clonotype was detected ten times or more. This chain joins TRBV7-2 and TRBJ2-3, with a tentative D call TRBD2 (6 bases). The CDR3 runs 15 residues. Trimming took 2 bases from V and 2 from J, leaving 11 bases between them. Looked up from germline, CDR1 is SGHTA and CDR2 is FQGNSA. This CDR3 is CASSLLPGATDTQYF. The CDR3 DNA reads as TGTGCCAGCAGCTTATTACCGGGAGCCACAGATACGCAGTATTTT. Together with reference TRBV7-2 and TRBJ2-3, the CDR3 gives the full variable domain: GAGVSQSPSNKVTEKGKDVELRCDPISGHTALYWYRQSLGQGLEFLIYFQGNSAPDKSGLPSDRFSAERTGGSVSTLTIQRTQQEDSAVYLCASSLLPGATDTQYFGPGTRLTVL.

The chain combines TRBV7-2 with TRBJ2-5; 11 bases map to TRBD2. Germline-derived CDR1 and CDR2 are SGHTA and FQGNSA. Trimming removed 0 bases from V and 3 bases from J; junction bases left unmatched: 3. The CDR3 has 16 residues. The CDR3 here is CASSLARLAGKETQYF. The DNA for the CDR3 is TGTGCCAGCAGCTTAGCCCGACTAGCGGGAAAAGAGACCCAGTACTTC.

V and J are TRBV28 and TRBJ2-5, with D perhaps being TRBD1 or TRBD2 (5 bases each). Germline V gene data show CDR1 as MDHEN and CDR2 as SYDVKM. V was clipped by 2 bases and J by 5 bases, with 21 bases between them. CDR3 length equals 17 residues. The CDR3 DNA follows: TGTGCCAGCAGTTTACTTTCATTCCGACGGGACCGGGAGACCCAGTACTTC. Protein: CASSLLSFRRDRETQYF.

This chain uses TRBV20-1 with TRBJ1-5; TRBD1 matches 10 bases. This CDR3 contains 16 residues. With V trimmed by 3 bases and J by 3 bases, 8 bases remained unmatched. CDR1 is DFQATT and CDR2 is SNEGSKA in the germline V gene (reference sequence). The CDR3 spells CSARFPGQGINQPQHF. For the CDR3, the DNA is TGCAGTGCTAGGTTCCCGGGACAGGGGATCAATCAGCCCCAGCATTTT.

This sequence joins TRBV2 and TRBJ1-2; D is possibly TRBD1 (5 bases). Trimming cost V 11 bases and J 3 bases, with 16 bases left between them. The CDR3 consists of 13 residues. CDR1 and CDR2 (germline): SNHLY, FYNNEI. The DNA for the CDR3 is TGTGCCGGTACCGCGGGACCGGACTATGGCTACACCTTC. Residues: CAGTAGPDYGYTF.

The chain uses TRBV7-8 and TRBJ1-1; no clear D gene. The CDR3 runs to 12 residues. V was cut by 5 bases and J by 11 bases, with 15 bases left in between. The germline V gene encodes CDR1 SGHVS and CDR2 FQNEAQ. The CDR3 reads CASSERDTSAFF. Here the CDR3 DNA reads TGTGCCAGCAGCGAAAGGGATACGAGTGCTTTCTTT. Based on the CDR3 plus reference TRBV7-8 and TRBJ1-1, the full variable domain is GAGVSQSPRYKVAKRGQDVALRCDPISGHVSLFWYQQALGQGPEFLTYFQNEAQLDKSGLPSDRFFAERPEGSVSTLKIQRTQQEDSAVYLCASSERDTSAFFGQGTRLTVV.

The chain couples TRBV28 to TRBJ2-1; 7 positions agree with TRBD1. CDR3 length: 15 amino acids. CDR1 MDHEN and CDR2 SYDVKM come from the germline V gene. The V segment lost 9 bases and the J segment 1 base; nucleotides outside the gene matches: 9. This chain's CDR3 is CASYTGALSYNEQFF. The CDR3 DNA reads TGTGCCAGTTATACAGGGGCGCTATCCTACAATGAGCAGTTCTTC. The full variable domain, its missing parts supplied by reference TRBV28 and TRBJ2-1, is DVKVTQSSRYLVKRTGEKVFLECVQDMDHENMFWYRQDPGLGLRLIYFSYDVKMKEKGDIPEGYSVSREKKERFSLILESASTNQTSMYLCASYTGALSYNEQFFGPGTRLTVL.

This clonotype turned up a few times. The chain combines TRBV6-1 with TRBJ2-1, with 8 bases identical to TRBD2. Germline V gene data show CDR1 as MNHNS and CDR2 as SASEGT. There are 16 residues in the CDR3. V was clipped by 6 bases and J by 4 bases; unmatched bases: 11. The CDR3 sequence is CASRDVGLAEYNEQFF. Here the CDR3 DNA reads TGTGCCAGCAGGGACGTCGGACTAGCAGAATACAATGAGCAGTTCTTC.

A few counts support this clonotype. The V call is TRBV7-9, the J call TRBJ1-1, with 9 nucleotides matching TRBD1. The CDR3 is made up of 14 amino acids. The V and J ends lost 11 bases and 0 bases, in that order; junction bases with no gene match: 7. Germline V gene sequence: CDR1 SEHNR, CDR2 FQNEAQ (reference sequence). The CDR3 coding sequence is TGTGCCCTAGGGGGACAGGGCTTGAACACTGAAGCTTTCTTT. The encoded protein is CALGGQGLNTEAFF.

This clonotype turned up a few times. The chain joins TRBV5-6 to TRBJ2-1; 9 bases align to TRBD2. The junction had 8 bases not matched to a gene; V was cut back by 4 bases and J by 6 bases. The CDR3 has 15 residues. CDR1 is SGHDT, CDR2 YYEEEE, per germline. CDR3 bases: TGTGCCAGCAGCCTAGGGACTAGCACCGGCAATGAGCAGTTCTTC. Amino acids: CASSLGTSTGNEQFF. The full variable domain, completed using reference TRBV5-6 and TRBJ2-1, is DAGVTQSPTHLIKTRGQQVTLRCSPKSGHDTVSWYQQALGQGPQFIFQYYEEEERQRGNFPDRFSGHQFPNYSSELNVNALLLGDSALYLCASSLGTSTGNEQFFGPGTRLTVL.

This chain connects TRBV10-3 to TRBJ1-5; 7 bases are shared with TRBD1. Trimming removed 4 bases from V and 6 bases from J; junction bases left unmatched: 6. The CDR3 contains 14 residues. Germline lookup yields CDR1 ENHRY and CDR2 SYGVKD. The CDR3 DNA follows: TGTGCCATCAGTGCACAGGGGATGAGTCAGCCCCAGCATTTT. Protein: CAISAQGMSQPQHF.

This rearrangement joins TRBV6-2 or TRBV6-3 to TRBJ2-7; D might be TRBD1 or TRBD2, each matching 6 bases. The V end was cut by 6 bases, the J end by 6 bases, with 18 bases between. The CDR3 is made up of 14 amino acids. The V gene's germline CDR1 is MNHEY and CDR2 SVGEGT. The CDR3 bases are TGTGCCAGCAGCCCGACAGGAGGGTTCGGCGAGCAGTACTTC. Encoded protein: CASSPTGGFGEQYF.

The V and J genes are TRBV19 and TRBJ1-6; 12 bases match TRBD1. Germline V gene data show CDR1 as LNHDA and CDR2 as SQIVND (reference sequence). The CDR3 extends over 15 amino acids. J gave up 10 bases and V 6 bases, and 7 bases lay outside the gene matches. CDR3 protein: CASSGTGGISSPLHF. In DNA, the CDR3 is TGTGCCAGTAGCGGGACAGGGGGCATCTCATCACCCCTCCACTTT.

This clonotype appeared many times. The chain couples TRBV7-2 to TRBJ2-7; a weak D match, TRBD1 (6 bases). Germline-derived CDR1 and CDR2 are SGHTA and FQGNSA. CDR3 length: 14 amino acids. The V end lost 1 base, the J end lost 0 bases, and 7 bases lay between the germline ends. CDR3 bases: TGTGCCAGCAGCTTAGGCAGGGGCTCCTACGAGCAGTACTTC. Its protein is CASSLGRGSYEQYF.